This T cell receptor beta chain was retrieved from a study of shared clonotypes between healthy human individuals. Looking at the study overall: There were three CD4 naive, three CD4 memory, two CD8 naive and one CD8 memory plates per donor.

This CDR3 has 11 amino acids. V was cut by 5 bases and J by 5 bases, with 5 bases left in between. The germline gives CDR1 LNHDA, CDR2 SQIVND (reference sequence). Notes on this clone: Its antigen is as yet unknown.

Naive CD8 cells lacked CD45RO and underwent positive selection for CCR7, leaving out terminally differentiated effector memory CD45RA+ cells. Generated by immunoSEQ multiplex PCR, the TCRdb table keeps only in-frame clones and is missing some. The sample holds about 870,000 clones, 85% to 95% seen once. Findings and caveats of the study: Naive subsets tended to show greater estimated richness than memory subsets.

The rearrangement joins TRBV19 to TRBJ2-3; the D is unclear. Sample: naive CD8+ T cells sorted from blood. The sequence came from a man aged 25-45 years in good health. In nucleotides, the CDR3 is TGTGCCAGTAGTGTCAGAGATACGCAGTATTTT. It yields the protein CASSVRDTQYF.